These 19 T cell receptor beta chains originate from one sample sequenced in a study of Graves' ophthalmopathy and Graves' hyperthyroidism. RNA transcripts yielded amplified TCR beta CDR3 regions. First-round RT-PCR with HTBI primers preceded a second-round multiplex PCR. MiXCR, run by TCRdb on the multiplex PCR reads, gives a single entry per CDR3 protein. Among roughly 500,000 distinct CDR3 sequences listed, under 15% were seen once. Sequenced sample: blood. These receptors came from a woman under 40 with Graves' ophthalmopathy.

The chain joins TRBV19 to TRBJ2-7; maybe TRBD2 (6 bases). V dropped 6 bases and J dropped 2 bases, with 17 bases sitting between them. Germline CDR1 LNHDA, CDR2 SQIVND (reference sequence). This CDR3 contains 15 residues. CDR3 sequence reads: CASSPYPGVTYEQYF. CDR3 DNA sequence: TGTGCCAGTAGCCCATACCCGGGGGTCACCTACGAGCAGTACTTC.

This clonotype has a count of ten or more. The chain couples TRBV19 to TRBJ2-7; 7 bases are a match to TRBD1. V gave up 3 bases and J gave up 3 bases; unmatched junction bases: 8. Per the germline V gene, CDR1 is LNHDA and CDR2 is SQIVND (reference sequence). The CDR3 consists of 15 residues. The DNA for the CDR3 is TGTGCCAGTAGTATTGTAGGACAGGAAATCTACGAGCAGTACTTC. The encoded protein is CASSIVGQEIYEQYF.

Many counts were recorded for this clonotype. This CDR3 reads CASSFDGNTEAFF. CDR3 coding DNA: TGTGCCAGCAGTTTTGATGGGAACACTGAAGCTTTCTTT. This chain connects TRBV28 to TRBJ1-1; D is ambiguous. The length of the CDR3 is 13 residues. With 3 bases removed from V and 1 base from J, the gap between germline ends came to 6 bases. The germline gives CDR1 MDHEN, CDR2 SYDVKM.

This clonotype showed up many times. Here the CDR3 reads CASSVDGQTQYF. The CDR3 DNA reads as TGTGCCAGCAGCGTAGATGGGCAGACCCAGTACTTC. The V call is TRBV9, the J call TRBJ2-5; unclear D gene. The CDR3 has 12 amino acids. The germline V gene has CDR1 SGDLS and CDR2 YYNGEE. Trimming took 0 bases from V and 6 from J, leaving 6 bases between them. Combining the CDR3 with reference TRBV9 and TRBJ2-5 gives the whole variable domain DSGVTQTPKHLITATGQRVTLRCSPRSGDLSVYWYQQSLDQGLQFLIQYYNGEERAKGNILERFSAQQFPDLHSELNLSSLELGDSALYFCASSVDGQTQYFGPGTRLLVL.

This clonotype was counted many times. The chain carries TRBV20-1 and TRBJ2-7, with D tentatively TRBD1 or TRBD2 (6 bases each). V dropped 0 bases and J dropped 6 bases, with 15 bases sitting between them. CDR1 and CDR2 (germline): DFQATT, SNEGSKA (reference sequence). The CDR3 spans 14 residues. The CDR3 nucleotides are TGCAGTGCTAGAGATCCGCCGGGGGCGGGCGAGCAGTACTTC. This codes for CSARDPPGAGEQYF.

This clonotype was counted many times. A much larger clone differs from this one at a single base, so this may be a read error. The chain uses TRBV27 and TRBJ1-1, with 9 nucleotides matching TRBD1. The germline V gene encodes CDR1 MNHEY and CDR2 SMNVEV (reference sequence). Trimming removed 3 bases from V and 4 bases from J; junction bases left unmatched: 3. The CDR3 runs 14 residues. CDR3 DNA sequence: TGTGCCAGCAGTTTCGGGACAGGGATCACTGAAGCTTTCTTT. Translating it yields CASSFGTGITEAFF.

There are many counts of this clonotype. The chain has TRBV4-1 and TRBJ1-5, with D perhaps matching TRBD1 (6 bases). This CDR3 is 18 amino acids long. V shed 5 bases and J shed 0 bases, with 20 bases lying between them. Per the germline V gene, CDR1 is MGHRA and CDR2 is YSYEKL. DNA of the CDR3: TGCGCCAGCAGCTCTTCGTTCCCCGGGACACCTAGCAATCAGCCCCAGCATTTT. Translation: CASSSSFPGTPSNQPQHF.

This clonotype was observed many times. A junction end diverges from the germline sequence, so it may reflect a read error. The chain recombines TRBV20-1 with TRBJ1-5; D might be TRBD1 (5 bases). The CDR3 extends over 16 amino acids. Germline values: CDR1 DFQATT, CDR2 SNEGSKA (reference sequence). CDR3 coding DNA: TGCAGTGCGAGAGGGCAGGGCCCGTATAGCAATCAGCCCCAGCATTTT. Translation gives CSARGQGPYSNQPQHF.

This clonotype was counted between two and nine times. The chain couples TRBV11-2 to TRBJ1-6; D is ambiguous. The CDR3 extends over 17 amino acids. Germline V lookup: CDR1 SGHAT, CDR2 FQNNGV. V was shortened by 2 bases and J by 1 base, with 12 bases between the two germline ends. The CDR3 loop reads CASSLYSHRSYNSPLHF. CDR3 DNA sequence: TGTGCCAGCAGCTTATATTCACACCGGTCCTATAATTCACCCCTCCACTTT.

This rearrangement joins TRBV12-5 to TRBJ2-7; no clear D gene. CDR1 and CDR2 (germline): LGHNT, FRNRAP. Trimming stripped 5 bases from V and 10 bases from J, with 18 bases between. The CDR3 length is 13 residues. The CDR3 sequence is CASGPVVRSDQYF. DNA for the CDR3: TGTGCTAGTGGTCCAGTCGTCAGAAGCGATCAGTACTTC.

This chain uses TRBV7-2 with TRBJ1-1; no clear D. This CDR3 has 14 amino acids. Germline CDR1 SGHTA, CDR2 FQGNSA. V was pared by 1 base and J by 6 bases, with 12 bases between. The CDR3 loop is CASSLVRVPPEAFF. Here the CDR3 DNA reads TGTGCCAGCAGCTTAGTGCGGGTACCCCCTGAAGCTTTCTTT.

This clonotype was observed at least ten times. V and J are TRBV6-5 and TRBJ2-7; D is perhaps TRBD1 or TRBD2 (5 bases each). Germline V gene lookup returns CDR1 MNHEY and CDR2 SVGAGI. Trimming removed 1 base from V and 0 bases from J, with 10 bases in between. The CDR3 totals 15 residues. DNA of the CDR3: TGTGCCAGCAGTTACTTCCCCGGGACCTCCTACGAGCAGTACTTC. This translates into CASSYFPGTSYEQYF.

V gene TRBV28 combines with J gene TRBJ2-7; D possibly corresponds to TRBD1 (6 bases). The CDR3 is made up of 15 amino acids. Per the germline V gene, CDR1 is MDHEN and CDR2 is SYDVKM. The V end was cut by 6 bases, the J end by 3 bases, with 18 bases between. CDR3 loop: CASRTLDRQNYEQYF. CDR3 in DNA: TGTGCCAGCAGGACCTTAGACAGGCAAAACTACGAGCAGTACTTC.

The chain joins TRBV24-1 to TRBJ2-7; maybe TRBD1 (5 bases). CDR1 is KGHDR, CDR2 SFDVKD, per germline. Trimming shortened V by 2 bases and J by 5 bases, and 9 bases separated the two germline ends. The CDR3 runs 13 residues. Here the CDR3 reads CATSDWVRDEQYF. DNA of the CDR3: TGTGCCACCAGTGATTGGGTCAGGGACGAGCAGTACTTC.

V usage is TRBV19 and J usage is TRBJ1-5; 10 bases line up with TRBD1. Per germline, CDR1 LNHDA and CDR2 SQIVND (reference sequence). The CDR3 extends over 15 amino acids. The ends lost 7 bases at V and 9 bases at J; junction bases unmatched: 12. CDR3 amino acids: CASIPRDRGHRPQHF. CDR3 nucleotides: TGTGCCAGTATACCCCGGGACAGGGGACATCGGCCCCAGCATTTT.

V gene TRBV12-3 or TRBV12-4 combines with J gene TRBJ2-7, with 15 bases lining up with TRBD2. There are 15 residues in the CDR3. The V and J ends lost 5 bases and 6 bases, in that order; junction bases with no gene match: 5. CDR3 protein: CASSQGLAGGSEQYF. The CDR3 region has the DNA TGTGCCAGCAGTCAGGGACTAGCGGGAGGAAGCGAGCAGTACTTC.

This clonotype was recorded many times. This chain links TRBV28 with TRBJ1-2; D might be TRBD1 (5 bases). Germline CDR1 and CDR2: MDHEN and SYDVKM. The CDR3 extends over 12 amino acids. Trimming shortened V by 5 bases and J by 14 bases, and 18 bases separated the two germline ends. The CDR3 coding sequence is TGTGCCAGCAGTAGGGGATTGACCGCATGGACCTTC. Translating it yields CASSRGLTAWTF.

This clonotype was recorded many times. V is TRBV6-5 and J is TRBJ2-7; no firm D call. Germline loops: CDR1 MNHEY, CDR2 SVGAGI. V dropped 6 bases and J dropped 2 bases, with 17 bases sitting between them. This CDR3 region has 15 residues. CDR3 region: CASRQPYQDPYEQYF. The CDR3 DNA sequence: TGTGCCAGCAGACAACCTTACCAGGATCCCTACGAGCAGTACTTC.

This sequence joins TRBV7-2 and TRBJ2-2; 8 bases match TRBD2. V lost 7 bases, J lost 2 bases, and 6 bases stayed unmatched. Germline V CDR1 and CDR2: SGHTA, FQGNSA. The CDR3 totals 15 residues. The CDR3 reads CASTEAGANTGELFF. CDR3 sequence (DNA): TGTGCCAGCACCGAAGCGGGGGCAAACACCGGGGAGCTGTTTTTT.